A selection of T cell receptor beta chains follows, all from one sample in a study of technical replicates of blood from four donors. Sequencing used immunoSEQ multiplex PCR; TCRdb keeps in-frame clones, though not all of them. This table holds over 90,000 clones, approximately 96% found once. Sequences were obtained from T cells isolated from PBMCs. These receptor sequences come from a human donor in good health. Both conserved end residues are part of each CDR3. Fields, in order: V gene, clone size, D gene, J gene, CDR3 DNA, CDR3 protein. D genes are given only for firm matches. Clone size is shown for a subset of rows, as once, few, many or a class of expanded clone.

v_gene: TRBV27
abundance: NA
d_gene: NA
j_gene: TRBJ1-1
CDR3nt: TGTGCCAGCAGTTTAGGGCCTAACACTGAAGCTTTCTTT
CDR3aa: CASSLGPNTEAFF

v_gene: TRBV19
abundance: once
d_gene: TRBD2
j_gene: TRBJ2-7
CDR3nt: TGTGCCAGTAGTATAGCGGGAGGTGGCATAGGGTACGAGCAGTACTTC
CDR3aa: CASSIAGGGIGYEQYF

v_gene: TRBV9
abundance: NA
d_gene: TRBD1
j_gene: TRBJ2-3
CDR3nt: TGTGCCAGCAGCGTAGCCAGGGGGACAGATACGCAGTATTTT
CDR3aa: CASSVARGTDTQYF

v_gene: TRBV4-1
abundance: once
d_gene: NA
j_gene: TRBJ1-2
CDR3nt: TGCGCCAGCAGCCAAGAATCACAGCTAAACTATGGCTACACCTTC
CDR3aa: CASSQESQLNYGYTF

v_gene: TRBV27
abundance: once
d_gene: TRBD1
j_gene: TRBJ1-5
CDR3nt: TGTGCCAGCAGTAGACAGGGGTGGGTTCAGCCCCAGCATTTT
CDR3aa: CASSRQGWVQPQHF

v_gene: TRBV5-5
abundance: NA
d_gene: TRBD1
j_gene: TRBJ1-5
CDR3nt: TGTGCCAGCAGCTCCGGGACAGCGAATCAGCCCCAGCATTTT
CDR3aa: CASSSGTANQPQHF

v_gene: TRBV27
abundance: NA
d_gene: NA
j_gene: TRBJ2-3
CDR3nt: TGTGCCAGCAGTTTATCGAGCAGCACAGATACGCAGTATTTT
CDR3aa: CASSLSSSTDTQYF

v_gene: TRBV6-5
abundance: NA
d_gene: TRBD1
j_gene: TRBJ1-5
CDR3nt: TGTGCCAGCAGTTACCCCAGGACAGGTAGCAATCAGCCCCAGCATTTT
CDR3aa: CASSYPRTGSNQPQHF

v_gene: TRBV7-9
abundance: NA
d_gene: NA
j_gene: TRBJ2-7
CDR3nt: TGTGCCAGCAGCCCAAGGGGGAGCTCCTACGAGCAGTACTTC
CDR3aa: CASSPRGSSYEQYF

v_gene: TRBV7-9
abundance: NA
d_gene: TRBD2
j_gene: TRBJ2-3
CDR3nt: TGTGCCAGCAGCAACACTAGCGGCTTCACAGATACGCAGTATTTT
CDR3aa: CASSNTSGFTDTQYF

v_gene: TRBV4-1
abundance: NA
d_gene: TRBD2
j_gene: TRBJ2-7
CDR3nt: TGCGCCAGCAGCCAACTAGCGGGAGCTCTCTACGAGCAGTACTTC
CDR3aa: CASSQLAGALYEQYF

v_gene: TRBV19
abundance: few
d_gene: TRBD2
j_gene: TRBJ2-1
CDR3nt: TGTGCCAGTAGTATTGGACTAGCTATCTTTACTTACAATGAGCAGTTCTTC
CDR3aa: CASSIGLAIFTYNEQFF

v_gene: TRBV29-1
abundance: NA
d_gene: NA
j_gene: TRBJ1-2
CDR3nt: TGCAGCGTCACGACAGACTATGGCTACACCTTC
CDR3aa: CSVTTDYGYTF

v_gene: TRBV19
abundance: NA
d_gene: NA
j_gene: TRBJ1-5
CDR3nt: TGTGCCAGTAGTATAGTCGCGGGTGGCAATCAGCCCCAGCATTTT
CDR3aa: CASSIVAGGNQPQHF

v_gene: TRBV7-6
abundance: NA
d_gene: TRBD2
j_gene: TRBJ2-7
CDR3nt: TGTGCCAGCAGCTTAGCTGGTTTAGCGGGTCACGAGCAGTACTTC
CDR3aa: CASSLAGLAGHEQYF

v_gene: TRBV21-1
abundance: NA
d_gene: NA
j_gene: TRBJ1-1
CDR3nt: TGTGCCAGCAGCAAAGAGAGGCTGAGAACTGAAGCTTTCTTT
CDR3aa: CASSKERLRTEAFF

v_gene: TRBV11-2
abundance: NA
d_gene: TRBD2
j_gene: TRBJ2-1
CDR3nt: TGTGCCAGCAGTTACACAAGGGCTAGCGGGAGGAGGAATGAGCAGTTCTTC
CDR3aa: CASSYTRASGRRNEQFF

v_gene: TRBV5-1
abundance: NA
d_gene: NA
j_gene: TRBJ2-1
CDR3nt: TGCGCCAGCAGCTCCGCTAGCAGTGAGTACAATGAGCAGTTCTTC
CDR3aa: CASSSASSEYNEQFF

v_gene: TRBV6-1
abundance: NA
d_gene: NA
j_gene: TRBJ2-3
CDR3nt: TGTGCCAGCAGGTCTACAGGGAGTCCCACAGATACGCAGTATTTT
CDR3aa: CASRSTGSPTDTQYF

v_gene: TRBV27
abundance: NA
d_gene: NA
j_gene: TRBJ2-3
CDR3nt: TGTGCCAGCAGTGCAATAGGAGGCACAGATACGCAGTATTTT
CDR3aa: CASSAIGGTDTQYF

v_gene: TRBV4-2
abundance: NA
d_gene: NA
j_gene: TRBJ2-6
CDR3nt: TGTGCCAGCAGCCAAGACACACAGGGCTCTGGGGCCAACGTCCTGACTTTC
CDR3aa: CASSQDTQGSGANVLTF

v_gene: TRBV5-6
abundance: once
d_gene: TRBD1
j_gene: TRBJ1-1
CDR3nt: TGTGCCAGCAGCTTGGAACAGGGGGCGTATGAAGCTTTCTTT
CDR3aa: CASSLEQGAYEAFF

v_gene: TRBV5-4
abundance: NA
d_gene: TRBD1
j_gene: TRBJ1-4
CDR3nt: TGTGCCAGCAGCTCAGACAGGGCAACTAATGAAAAACTGTTTTTT
CDR3aa: CASSSDRATNEKLFF

v_gene: TRBV15
abundance: NA
d_gene: NA
j_gene: TRBJ2-1
CDR3nt: TGTGCCACCAGAGGCGCGGGCCCTTACAATGAGCAGTTCTTC
CDR3aa: CATRGAGPYNEQFF

v_gene: TRBV9
abundance: NA
d_gene: NA
j_gene: TRBJ2-1
CDR3nt: TGTGCCAGCAGCGTCGGGACACAGTCCTTGGAAGTTAGTGAGCAGTTCTTC
CDR3aa: CASSVGTQSLEVSEQFF

v_gene: TRBV6-5
abundance: NA
d_gene: NA
j_gene: TRBJ1-3
CDR3nt: TGTGCCAGCAAGGGGTTTAGTGGAAACACCATATATTTT
CDR3aa: CASKGFSGNTIYF

v_gene: TRBV30
abundance: NA
d_gene: NA
j_gene: TRBJ1-2
CDR3nt: TGTGCCTGGAGTGGAAATATAGGGGGCTATGGCTACACCTTC
CDR3aa: CAWSGNIGGYGYTF

v_gene: TRBV27
abundance: NA
d_gene: NA
j_gene: TRBJ2-1
CDR3nt: TGTGCCAGCAGCGAGCGGAGGTGGGACAATGAGCAGTTCTTC
CDR3aa: CASSERRWDNEQFF

v_gene: TRBV29-1
abundance: NA
d_gene: NA
j_gene: TRBJ1-2
CDR3nt: TGCAGCGCCGAACGCAGGGTAGGGGGCTACACCTTC
CDR3aa: CSAERRVGGYTF

v_gene: TRBV5-1
abundance: NA
d_gene: NA
j_gene: TRBJ1-4
CDR3nt: TGCGCCAGCAGCTTCGGGAGCAACAATGAAAAACTGTTTTTT
CDR3aa: CASSFGSNNEKLFF

v_gene: TRBV19
abundance: NA
d_gene: TRBD1
j_gene: TRBJ1-1
CDR3nt: TGTGCCAGTAATAGATATCGGACAGGGCCTTTGAACACTGAAGCTTTCTTT
CDR3aa: CASNRYRTGPLNTEAFF

v_gene: TRBV30
abundance: NA
d_gene: NA
j_gene: TRBJ1-5
CDR3nt: TGTGCCTGGGGCACGGGGAGCAATCAGCCCCAGCATTTT
CDR3aa: CAWGTGSNQPQHF

v_gene: TRBV19
abundance: NA
d_gene: NA
j_gene: TRBJ1-1
CDR3nt: TGTGCCAGTAGTCTTCTTAACACTGAAGCTTTCTTT
CDR3aa: CASSLLNTEAFF

v_gene: TRBV12-2
abundance: few
d_gene: NA
j_gene: TRBJ2-4
CDR3nt: TGTGCAAGTCGCTTAGGAGGGGGACAGGTCTATATTCAGTACTTC
CDR3aa: CASRLGGGQVYIQYF

v_gene: TRBV7-8
abundance: NA
d_gene: TRBD2
j_gene: TRBJ2-1
CDR3nt: TGTGCCAGCAGCCCTCATCGGACTAGCGGGAGAAATGAGCAGTTCTTC
CDR3aa: CASSPHRTSGRNEQFF

v_gene: TRBV7-2
abundance: once
d_gene: TRBD1
j_gene: TRBJ2-7
CDR3nt: TGTGCCAGCAGCGAATGGACAGGAGGCCTCTACGAGCAGTACTTC
CDR3aa: CASSEWTGGLYEQYF

v_gene: TRBV15
abundance: NA
d_gene: TRBD2
j_gene: TRBJ2-1
CDR3nt: TGTGCCACCAGCAGAGATATAGCTAGCGGGCTCAATGAGCAGTTCTTC
CDR3aa: CATSRDIASGLNEQFF

v_gene: TRBV13
abundance: NA
d_gene: NA
j_gene: TRBJ2-6
CDR3nt: TGTGCCAGCAGCTCGAGTTCTGGGGCCAACGTCCTGACTTTC
CDR3aa: CASSSSSGANVLTF

v_gene: TRBV28
abundance: NA
d_gene: TRBD2
j_gene: TRBJ2-3
CDR3nt: TGTGCCATCAGAACCGGGACTAGCGGTATCACAGATACGCAGTATTTT
CDR3aa: CAIRTGTSGITDTQYF

v_gene: TRBV7-2
abundance: NA
d_gene: NA
j_gene: TRBJ2-2
CDR3nt: TGTGCCAGCAGCTTAGAGACTCAACCTAGTACCGGGGAGCTGTTTTTT
CDR3aa: CASSLETQPSTGELFF

v_gene: TRBV11-2
abundance: NA
d_gene: NA
j_gene: TRBJ2-3
CDR3nt: TGTGCCAGCAGCTTAGTAGGGACAGCGGGAGGCACAGATACGCAGTATTTT
CDR3aa: CASSLVGTAGGTDTQYF

v_gene: TRBV29-1
abundance: few
d_gene: NA
j_gene: TRBJ1-1
CDR3nt: TGCAGCGGTAGACAGAACACTGAAGCTTTCTTT
CDR3aa: CSGRQNTEAFF

v_gene: TRBV2
abundance: NA
d_gene: TRBD1
j_gene: TRBJ1-6
CDR3nt: TGTGCCAGCAGTGCGGGACAGGGGTCTAATTCACCCCTCCACTTT
CDR3aa: CASSAGQGSNSPLHF

v_gene: TRBV19
abundance: NA
d_gene: TRBD1
j_gene: TRBJ2-5
CDR3nt: TGTGCCAGTAGTCCCCTGGGGACAGAAGAGACCCAGTACTTC
CDR3aa: CASSPLGTEETQYF

v_gene: TRBV19
abundance: NA
d_gene: TRBD1
j_gene: TRBJ1-1
CDR3nt: TGTGCCAGTAGTATGCCACAGGGGAGGGCTTTCTTT
CDR3aa: CASSMPQGRAFF

v_gene: TRBV5-4
abundance: NA
d_gene: TRBD1
j_gene: TRBJ2-1
CDR3nt: TGTGCCAGCAGCTGGGGGACAGTAGGTGAGCAGTTCTTC
CDR3aa: CASSWGTVGEQFF